This T cell receptor beta chain appears in the sequencing data of a study of blood T cell repertoires in COVID-19. In the study overall: There were acute and convalescent COVID-19 samples, and they came from the United States, Italy and Spain. From T cells, B-cell-depleted T cells, or PBMCs came the material, which was cDNA or gDNA.

Per the authors' pipeline: From reference gene primer amplification, estimates of nucleated cell counts were derived. Only in-frame clones appear in the TCRdb table, and some are missing; sequencing was by immunoSEQ multiplex PCR. V, J and clone size are those of that table, while D and trimming were read from the DNA. The sample gives 40,000 or so clones, 80% to 90% of which show up once; about 4.9% is in the top ten. CDR3 length: 17 residues. The germline CDR1 and CDR2 sequences are SEHNR and FQNEAQ (reference sequence). V lost 1 base to trimming and J lost 4 bases, with 16 bases between them. Only one count was recorded for this clone.

The chain employs TRBV7-9 and TRBJ2-2, with D maybe TRBD2 (5 bases). The origin of this receptor is a middle-aged man with active COVID-19. Input material: peripheral blood. The CDR3 protein is CASSLDVGLALTGELFF. The CDR3, as DNA: TGTGCCAGCAGCTTAGATGTCGGACTGGCCCTCACCGGGGAGCTGTTTTTT.